This TCR beta chain was captured in a study of human T cells and chemical hapten exposure (dated by TCRdb to 2020 to 2022). With regard to the full study: Libraries were combined into a pool for sequencing, and differences in TCR yield between samples came mainly from small differences in library volumes within the pool. In alopecia patients, the study followed how the peripheral blood TCR repertoire changed in vivo over primary and secondary sensitization to diphenylcyclopropenone (DPC), a hapten. Both TCR alpha and TCR beta chains were sequenced from each blood RNA sample.

Libraries were constructed by RACE. TCRdb names NextSeq 500 as the instrument used. Library preparation attached unique molecular identifiers to individual cDNA molecules for quantitative, reproducible TCR counting. Per the authors' processing: The median number of TCRs per sample was roughly 100,000, ranging from roughly 20,000 to 690,600. The Decombinator software suite was used to annotate V, J and CDR3 in the TCR reads. To make PS versus PT1 abundance plots, every sample was subsampled to the same number of TCRs (28,000). Expanded TCRs were defined as absent before sensitization and observed at least eight times at the 2-week time point. In TCRdb, the public reads were trimmed at Q25 with fastp and aligned with MiXCR, with productive beta chains retained. Rows with a matching CDR3 protein are joined into one entry that keeps the most common DNA and genes. The V and J calls, along with clone size, are taken from TCRdb and not from the paper's own processing. This sample holds fewer than 100,000 distinct CDR3 sequences; around 9.3% were observed only once. The ten largest clones add up to about 1.5% of the sample.

The sample's time point label, in plain terms: healthy volunteer bleed at 6 weeks. Unfractionated whole blood was collected in Tempus Blood RNA tubes, and total RNA was extracted from that blood. Five or six healthy volunteers served as TCR sequencing controls and were bled at day 0, 2 weeks and 6 weeks. Trimming removed 5 bases from V and 3 bases from J; the gene matches leave 14 bases unexplained. In the germline V gene, CDR1 corresponds to SGHTA and CDR2 to FQGNSA. The CDR3 covers 20 residues, taking in both the cysteine and the phenylalanine. Kept here is only the CDR3 DNA, which spans 60 bases and is read in frame from base 1. Overall results and qualifications from the work: Repeated subsampling changed both the strength of the expansion versus patch-test correlation and the threshold at which that correlation became significant. No change with DPC sensitization was found in the number of TCRs above 1 in 1000 frequency, and no evidence of global repertoire structure alterations was found.

As for this clonotype: There is no known antigen for this receptor. No clone much larger than this one lies a single base away; base qualities are absent.

Specimen: whole blood. In this chain, TRBV7-2 is recombined with TRBJ2-3; 16 bases in the middle match TRBD2. The clonotype comes from a female donor in good health. Some clones in this sample may be carry-over from other donors' samples. The base sequence is TGTGCCAGCAGCGCCCTTCCGGGACTAGCGGGGGGGCCTATAACAGATACGCAGTATTTT. Translated, it gives CASSALPGLAGGPITDTQYF.